What follows are 21 T cell receptor beta chains derived from one specimen sequenced in a study of T cell responses to AZD1222 COVID-19 vaccine. Method: immunoSEQ multiplex PCR; TCRdb's copy keeps in-frame clones and lacks some. The data show about 150,000 clones, roughly 80% seen once. The specimen was peripheral blood, collected on day 0 of AZD1222 vaccination. The receptors were sampled from an adult in good health.

V usage is TRBV6-4 and J usage is TRBJ2-2, with D perhaps matching TRBD1 (6 bases). The length of the CDR3 is 14 residues. Germline V gene sequence: CDR1 MRHNA, CDR2 SNTAGT. The V and J ends lost 8 bases and 0 bases respectively, with 10 bases between them. The CDR3 region is CASQTGSNTGELFF. The CDR3 coding sequence is TGTGCCAGCCAAACAGGGTCGAACACCGGGGAGCTGTTTTTT.

The chain links TRBV15 to TRBJ2-4; D remains ambiguous. The CDR3 loop spans 14 amino acids. Germline CDR1 and CDR2: LNHNV and YYDKDF (reference sequence). The V end was cut by 0 bases, the J end by 6 bases, with 9 bases between. This CDR3 is CATSRDYPGNIQYF. The CDR3 DNA reads as TGTGCCACCAGCAGAGATTATCCAGGAAACATTCAGTACTTC.

CDR3 nucleotide sequence: TGCCCCACCCCCCGACCAGATCAGGGACAGATTAGAACTAATGAAAAACTGTTTTTT. Translating gives CPTPRPDQGQIRTNEKLFF. The chain is built from TRBV4-1 and TRBJ1-4; 7 bases fit TRBD1. Germline V lookup: CDR1 MGHRA, CDR2 YSYEKL. This CDR3 is built from 19 residues.

The rearrangement uses TRBV20-1 and TRBJ1-2; D remains ambiguous. This CDR3 is 11 amino acids long. From germline, CDR1 is DFQATT and CDR2 SNEGSKA (reference sequence). V was pared by 3 bases and J by 8 bases, with 10 bases between. The DNA of the CDR3 is TGCAGTGCTAGCTGGGATCGCGGCTACACCTTC. It is translated as CSASWDRGYTF.

This clone was observed a few times. The rearrangement uses TRBV11-1 and TRBJ2-7, with D possibly matching TRBD1 (6 bases). The CDR3 has 14 amino acids. V lost 0 bases, J lost 4 bases, and 10 bases lay in between. The germline CDR1 and CDR2 sequences are SGHAT and FQDESV (reference sequence). For the CDR3, the DNA is TGTGCCAGCAGCTTAGCGCTGGGGGCGTACGAGCAGTACTTC. The encoded protein is CASSLALGAYEQYF.

The CDR3 nucleotides are TGTGCCAGCAGTTTCCAGGGGGTTAATGAAAAACTGTTTTTT. Its translation is CASSFQGVNEKLFF. The chain employs TRBV6-6 and TRBJ1-4; 7 bases align to TRBD1. Trimming removed 4 bases from V and 4 bases from J; junction bases left unmatched: 3. CDR3 length: 14 residues. The germline CDR1 and CDR2 sequences are MNHNY and SVGAGI (reference sequence).

The chain has TRBV28 and TRBJ1-4, with D possibly being TRBD1 (6 bases). CDR1 is MDHEN and CDR2 is SYDVKM in the germline V gene. With 4 bases removed from V and 7 bases from J, the gap between germline ends came to 13 bases. This CDR3 region has 14 residues. The CDR3 spells CASSSGGAGEKLFF. For the CDR3, the DNA is TGTGCCAGCAGTTCCGGGGGCGCCGGTGAAAAACTGTTTTTT. Full variable domain (remainder filled in from reference TRBV28 and TRBJ1-4): DVKVTQSSRYLVKRTGEKVFLECVQDMDHENMFWYRQDPGLGLRLIYFSYDVKMKEKGDIPEGYSVSREKKERFSLILESASTNQTSMYLCASSSGGAGEKLFFGSGTQLSVL.

The chain uses TRBV7-8 and TRBJ1-5; a weak D match, TRBD1 (5 bases). The CDR3 contains 14 residues. V gave up 1 base and J gave up 4 bases, with 8 bases separating them. Germline CDR1 SGHVS, CDR2 FQNEAQ. This chain's CDR3 is CASSLGAGNQPQHF. The CDR3 DNA reads as TGTGCCAGCAGCTTAGGAGCAGGGAATCAGCCCCAGCATTTT.

The chain carries TRBV5-1 and TRBJ2-1; 9 nucleotides line up with TRBD1. In germline, CDR1 is SGHRS, CDR2 YFSETQ. J gave up 0 bases and V 3 bases, and 4 bases lay outside the gene matches. The CDR3 spans 16 residues. The DNA of the CDR3 is TGCGCCAGCAGCTACTCGACAGGGGGCTCCTACAATGAGCAGTTCTTC. Residues: CASSYSTGGSYNEQFF.

V and J are TRBV10-3 and TRBJ1-5; 9 bases are shared with TRBD1. Looked up from germline, CDR1 is ENHRY and CDR2 is SYGVKD. The CDR3 length is 13 residues. Trimming removed 10 bases from V and 6 bases from J; junction bases left unmatched: 7. This chain's CDR3 is CATRDRDRQPQHF. The CDR3, as DNA: TGTGCCACCAGGGACAGGGATCGTCAGCCCCAGCATTTT.

DNA for the CDR3: TGTGCCAGCGGCCGGGGGGGCTCAACTAATGAAAAACTGTTTTTT. This translates into CASGRGGSTNEKLFF. The chain has TRBV11-2 and TRBJ1-4; D may be TRBD1 (6 bases). Trimming removed 8 bases at V and 0 bases at J, with 13 bases between. The CDR3 sequence is 15 residues long. Germline V gene sequence: CDR1 SGHAT, CDR2 FQNNGV.

The V call is TRBV28, the J call TRBJ1-2; 10 positions agree with TRBD1. Germline V gene lookup returns CDR1 MDHEN and CDR2 SYDVKM. The CDR3 sequence is 15 residues long. V lost 5 bases and J lost 3; bases outside the gene matches: 6. This CDR3 reads CASSRPGQGDYGYTF. The CDR3 DNA sequence: TGTGCCAGCAGTCGCCCCGGACAGGGGGACTATGGCTACACCTTC.

In this sample, this clone turned up once. V usage is TRBV11-2 and J usage is TRBJ1-2; D gene uncertain. Between the trimmed V and J ends, which lost 6 bases and 5 bases, there was a span of 22 bases. The CDR3 is 16 residues long. The germline V gene has CDR1 SGHAT and CDR2 FQNNGV. CDR3 DNA: TGTGCCAGCAGTTCGACTGGTCTAGAACCCCTATATGGCTACACCTTC. Its translation: CASSSTGLEPLYGYTF.

The J gene is TRBJ1-3, the V gene TRBV29-1; D uncertain. Deletions cut 7 bases from V and 3 bases from J, with 7 bases between. The CDR3 runs 11 residues. CDR1 and CDR2 from the germline V gene are SQVTM and ANQGSEA. CDR3 in DNA: TGCAGCGCCTTGGATGGAAACACCATATATTTT. It codes for CSALDGNTIYF. Looking up the rest from reference TRBV29-1 and TRBJ1-3 gives the full variable domain: SAVISQKPSRDICQRGTSLTIQCQVDSQVTMMFWYRQQPGQSLTLIATANQGSEATYESGFVIDKFPISRPNLTFSTLTVSNMSPEDSSIYLCSALDGNTIYFGEGSWLTVV.

Many counts were recorded for this clone. The V and J genes are TRBV7-3 and TRBJ1-2, with 7 bases lining up with TRBD1. Germline V CDR1 and CDR2: SGHTA, FQGTGA. Trimming took 4 bases from V and 8 from J; bases not matched to a gene: 7. The CDR3 extends over 13 amino acids. In DNA form, the CDR3 reads TGTGCCAGCAGCTATCAACAGGGGAGGGGCTACACCTTC. Protein sequence: CASSYQQGRGYTF.

The rearrangement uses TRBV9 and TRBJ2-3; D is undetermined. Trimming stripped 3 bases from V and 2 bases from J, with 13 bases between. Looked up from germline, CDR1 is SGDLS and CDR2 is YYNGEE. The CDR3 length is 15 residues. This chain's CDR3 is CASSDTGLTTDTQYF. The CDR3 bases are TGTGCCAGCAGCGACACGGGTCTAACCACAGATACGCAGTATTTT.

The chain joins TRBV6-1 to TRBJ1-2; 8 bases fit TRBD1. V shed 3 bases, J shed 5 bases, and the junction held 17 bases outside the gene matches. CDR3 length: 18 amino acids. In germline, CDR1 is MNHNS, CDR2 SASEGT. For the CDR3, the DNA is TGTGCCAGCAGTGAGTTAGGGACAGGAGGGATGTTAGGGTATGGCTACACCTTC. Residues: CASSELGTGGMLGYGYTF.

The chain is built from TRBV13 and TRBJ1-1; 9 nucleotides align to TRBD1. The length of the CDR3 is 15 residues. The germline V gene has CDR1 PRHDT and CDR2 FYEKMQ (reference sequence). J gave up 6 bases and V 4 bases, and 9 bases lay outside the gene matches. Here the CDR3 reads CASSYIGTGPSEAFF. As DNA, the CDR3 is TGTGCCAGCAGCTATATTGGGACAGGGCCCTCTGAAGCTTTCTTT. The full variable domain, completed using reference TRBV13 and TRBJ1-1, is AAGVIQSPRHLIKEKRETATLKCYPIPRHDTVYWYQQGPGQDPQFLISFYEKMQSDKGSIPDRFSAQQFSDYHSELNMSSLELGDSALYFCASSYIGTGPSEAFFGQGTRLTVV.

This clone was observed a few times. The rearrangement links TRBV28 to TRBJ1-4, with 7 positions matching TRBD1. There are 16 residues in the CDR3. The ends lost 4 bases at V and 7 bases at J; junction bases unmatched: 12. CDR1 is MDHEN, CDR2 SYDVKM, per germline. CDR3 sequence: CASSYTWENRGEKLFF. For the CDR3, the DNA is TGTGCCAGCAGTTATACATGGGAGAACAGGGGTGAAAAACTGTTTTTT.

The chain has TRBV28 and TRBJ2-1, with D perhaps matching TRBD1 (5 bases). Germline CDR1 is MDHEN and CDR2 is SYDVKM. There are 16 residues in the CDR3. V lost 2 bases and J lost 0, with 11 bases in between. CDR3 sequence reads: CASSLARASSYNEQFF. CDR3 nucleotide sequence: TGTGCCAGCAGTTTAGCCAGGGCGAGCTCCTACAATGAGCAGTTCTTC.

This clone was observed a handful of times. V and J are TRBV7-3 and TRBJ2-3; 7 nucleotides line up with TRBD1. V was clipped by 3 bases and J by 6 bases; unmatched bases: 6. CDR1 is SGHTA and CDR2 is FQGTGA in the germline V gene. The CDR3 is 14 amino acids. CDR3 in amino acids: CASSFGTEFDTQYF. CDR3 nucleotides: TGTGCCAGCAGCTTCGGGACAGAATTCGATACGCAGTATTTT. Filled out from reference TRBV7-3 and TRBJ2-3, the complete variable domain reads GAGVSQTPSNKVTEKGKYVELRCDPISGHTALYWYRQSLGQGPEFLIYFQGTGAADDSGLPNDRFFAVRPEGSVSTLKIQRTERGDSAVYLCASSFGTEFDTQYFGPGTRLTVL.